Listed below are T cell receptor beta chains from one sample, sequenced in a study of cytomegalovirus exposure and HLA in healthy donors. Using immunoSEQ multiplex PCR, the repertoire was profiled, and TCRdb retains in-frame clones only, with some absent. The table lists some 98,000 clones, roughly three quarters of them singletons, with roughly 2% in the top ten. Sequencing was done on a sample of PBMCs. The source of these receptors is a man aged 35-49 years in good health and CMV-seronegative. Both conserved end residues are trimmed from each CDR3. Each record gives: D gene, V gene, J gene, clone size, CDR3 protein. A D gene is named only where the DNA matches it firmly. The size entry is marked missing in some rows and otherwise reads once, few, many or a size class.

NA	TRBV12-5	TRBJ2-3	NA	ASAQKDTQY
TRBD2	TRBV19	TRBJ2-5	NA	ASSTTRRSGGWETQY
TRBD2	TRBV5-1	TRBJ2-1	NA	ASSLDGSGSKDEQF
TRBD2	TRBV15	TRBJ2-1	once	ATSIFSGEQF
NA	TRBV2	TRBJ2-1	NA	ASTGLRGYNEQF
TRBD2	TRBV25-1	TRBJ2-1	NA	ASSGLAGGLEQF
TRBD2	TRBV5-3	TRBJ2-7	once	ARSLPLAGGYEQY
NA	TRBV6-1	TRBJ2-1	few	ASIPDSYNEQF
NA	TRBV28	TRBJ1-2	NA	ASRTRRSYGYT
NA	TRBV6-5	TRBJ1-1	NA	ASSPTGQTEAF
TRBD1	TRBV7-8	TRBJ1-1	NA	ASSLGFGRTGEAF
NA	TRBV30	TRBJ1-3	NA	AWGGTAGNTIY
NA	TRBV7-2	TRBJ1-5	NA	ASSLGGYSNQPQH
NA	TRBV19	TRBJ1-1	NA	ASRRQNTEAF
TRBD2	TRBV19	TRBJ2-7	NA	ASSIGLAGAGEQY
TRBD2	TRBV5-1	TRBJ2-3	NA	ASSLGGSLDTQY
TRBD2	TRBV5-1	TRBJ2-7	NA	ASSLAGPYEQY
TRBD1	TRBV19	TRBJ1-5	NA	ASLDRGNQPQH
TRBD2	TRBV10-3	TRBJ2-1	NA	AVRTEGGRAGDEQF
TRBD1	TRBV5-1	TRBJ2-7	NA	ASSHPSNRGTYEQY
TRBD1	TRBV25-1	TRBJ1-2	NA	ASQDRWGYNYGYT
TRBD2	TRBV5-4	TRBJ2-5	NA	ASSLPGLAGVETQY
TRBD2	TRBV11-2	TRBJ2-7	NA	ASSLGLAGYEQY
TRBD1	TRBV7-3	TRBJ1-2	NA	ASSLTVGRAGTGGFGYGYT
TRBD1	TRBV30	TRBJ1-6	NA	AWSRDSEIYNSPLH
NA	TRBV7-2	TRBJ2-3	NA	ASSLTTASSDTQY
TRBD1	TRBV28	TRBJ1-3	few	ASSSNRDRGLPGNTIY
TRBD1	TRBV29-1	TRBJ1-2	once	SVQGASGYT
NA	TRBV5-5	TRBJ2-7	NA	ASSLNGGSSYEQY
TRBD2	TRBV7-2	TRBJ2-7	NA	ASSLVLAGGPTLYEQY
TRBD1	TRBV5-1	TRBJ2-7	NA	ASRTGGEQY
NA	TRBV6-5	TRBJ1-1	NA	ASSYSSQRSNTEAF
NA	TRBV27	TRBJ2-5	NA	ASSLGLRETQY
TRBD1	TRBV11-2	TRBJ1-3	NA	ASNKGATGNTIY
TRBD1	TRBV30	TRBJ2-7	NA	AWALTGAYEQY
NA	TRBV7-2	TRBJ1-1	NA	ASSQKQGNTEAF
NA	TRBV7-2	TRBJ2-1	NA	ASSLAWQSDEQF
NA	TRBV5-6	TRBJ1-6	NA	ASSSGSPYNSPLH
NA	TRBV4-1	TRBJ1-1	once	ASSQGGIMNTEAF